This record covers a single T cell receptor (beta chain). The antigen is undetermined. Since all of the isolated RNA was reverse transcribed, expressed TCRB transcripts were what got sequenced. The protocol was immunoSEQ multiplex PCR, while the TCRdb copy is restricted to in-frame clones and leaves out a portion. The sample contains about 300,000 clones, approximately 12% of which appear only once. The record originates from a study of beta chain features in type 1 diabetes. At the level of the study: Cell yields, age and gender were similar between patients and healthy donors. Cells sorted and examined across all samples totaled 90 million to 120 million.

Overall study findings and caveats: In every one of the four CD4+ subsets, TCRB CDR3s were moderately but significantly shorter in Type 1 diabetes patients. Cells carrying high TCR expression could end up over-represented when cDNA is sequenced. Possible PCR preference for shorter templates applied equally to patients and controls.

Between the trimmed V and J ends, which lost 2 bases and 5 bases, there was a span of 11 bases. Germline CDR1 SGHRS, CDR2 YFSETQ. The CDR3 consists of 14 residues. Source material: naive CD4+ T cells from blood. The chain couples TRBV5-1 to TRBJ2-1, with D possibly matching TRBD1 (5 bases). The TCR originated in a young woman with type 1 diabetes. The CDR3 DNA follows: TGCGCCAGCAGCTTCCTGGGGCCCGACAATGAGCAGTTCTTC. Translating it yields CASSFLGPDNEQFF.